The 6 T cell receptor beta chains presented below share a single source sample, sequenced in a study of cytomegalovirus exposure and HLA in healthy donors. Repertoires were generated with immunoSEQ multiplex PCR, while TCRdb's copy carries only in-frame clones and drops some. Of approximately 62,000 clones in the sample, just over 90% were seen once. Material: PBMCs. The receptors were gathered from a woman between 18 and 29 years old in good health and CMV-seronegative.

The CDR3: CASSYDRGVGELFF. CDR3 in DNA: TGTGCCAGCAGTTACGACAGGGGAGTCGGGGAGCTGTTTTTT. The chain has TRBV6-6 and TRBJ2-2; 8 nucleotides align to TRBD1. V lost 2 bases and J lost 7; bases outside the gene matches: 3. CDR3 length equals 14 residues. The germline gives CDR1 MNHNY, CDR2 SVGAGI (reference sequence).

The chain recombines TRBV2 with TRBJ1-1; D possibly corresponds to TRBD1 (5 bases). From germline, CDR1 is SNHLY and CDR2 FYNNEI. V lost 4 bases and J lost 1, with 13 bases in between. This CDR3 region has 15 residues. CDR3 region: CASSAAGVGNTEAFF. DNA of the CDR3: TGTGCCAGCAGTGCTGCGGGGGTAGGGAACACTGAAGCTTTCTTT.

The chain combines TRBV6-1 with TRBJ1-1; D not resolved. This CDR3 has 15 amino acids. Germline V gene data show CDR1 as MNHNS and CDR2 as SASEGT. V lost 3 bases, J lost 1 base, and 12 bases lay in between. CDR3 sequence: CASSDIRVKNTEAFF. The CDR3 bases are TGTGCCAGCAGTGATATCCGGGTAAAGAACACTGAAGCTTTCTTT.

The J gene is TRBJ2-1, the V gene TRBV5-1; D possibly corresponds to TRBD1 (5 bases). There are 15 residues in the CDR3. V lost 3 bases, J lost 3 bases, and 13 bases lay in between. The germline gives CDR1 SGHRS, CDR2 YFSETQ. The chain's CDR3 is CASSWRDTGYNEQFF. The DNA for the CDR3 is TGCGCCAGCAGCTGGAGAGACACAGGCTACAATGAGCAGTTCTTC.

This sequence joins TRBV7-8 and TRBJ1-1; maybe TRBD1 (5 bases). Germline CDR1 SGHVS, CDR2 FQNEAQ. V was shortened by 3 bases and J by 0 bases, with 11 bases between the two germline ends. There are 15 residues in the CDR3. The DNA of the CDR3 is TGTGCCAGCAGCTTGGAAGGGGTCATGAACACTGAAGCTTTCTTT. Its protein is CASSLEGVMNTEAFF.

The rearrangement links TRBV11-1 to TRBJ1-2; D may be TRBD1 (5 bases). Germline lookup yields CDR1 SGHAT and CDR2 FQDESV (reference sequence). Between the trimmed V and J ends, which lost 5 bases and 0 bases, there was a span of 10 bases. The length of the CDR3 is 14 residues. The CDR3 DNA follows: TGTGCCAGCAGCCCGGACAATCCTAACTATGGCTACACCTTC. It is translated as CASSPDNPNYGYTF.